The source of this T cell receptor (beta chain) is a study of T cell changes during pregnancy in multiple sclerosis. Only one count was recorded for this clone. Clones were sequenced by immunoSEQ multiplex PCR, and TCRdb holds only the in-frame ones, with some missing. Among tens of thousands of clones listed, 85% to 95% were seen once. Trimming stripped 5 bases from V and 7 bases from J, with 11 bases between. CDR1 is DFQATT, CDR2 SNEGSKA, per germline (reference sequence). The CDR3 spans 11 residues. Sequencing used peripheral blood, obtained after pregnancy. The sequence was collected from a female donor with multiple sclerosis, enrolled in a pregnancy study. The rearrangement joins TRBV20-1 to TRBJ1-2; D gene ambiguous. The CDR3 loop is CSAGPEGGYTF. The DNA for the CDR3 is TGCAGTGCTGGACCCGAGGGTGGCTACACCTTC.